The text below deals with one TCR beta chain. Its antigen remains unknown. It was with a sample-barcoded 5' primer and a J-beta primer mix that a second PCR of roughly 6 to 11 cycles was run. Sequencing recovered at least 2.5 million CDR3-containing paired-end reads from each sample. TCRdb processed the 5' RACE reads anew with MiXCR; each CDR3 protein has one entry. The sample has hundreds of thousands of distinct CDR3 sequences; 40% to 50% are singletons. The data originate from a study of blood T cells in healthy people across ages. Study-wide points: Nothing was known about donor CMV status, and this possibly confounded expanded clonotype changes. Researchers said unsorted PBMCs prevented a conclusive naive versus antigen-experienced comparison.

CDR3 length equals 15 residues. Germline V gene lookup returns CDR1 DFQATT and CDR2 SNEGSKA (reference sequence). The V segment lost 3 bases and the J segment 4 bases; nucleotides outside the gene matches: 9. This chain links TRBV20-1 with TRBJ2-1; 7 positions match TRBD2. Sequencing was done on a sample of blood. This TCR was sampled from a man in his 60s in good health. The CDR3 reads CSARGGLTLYNEQFF. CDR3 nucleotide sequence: TGCAGTGCTAGGGGGGGACTAACCTTATACAATGAGCAGTTCTTC.